The 8 T cell receptor beta chains below all came from one sample that was sequenced in a study of monozygotic twins with inflammatory bowel disease. Using the 5' RACE reads, TCRdb records one entry per CDR3 protein without DNA. In total, the table holds around 450,000 distinct CDR3 sequences. The sequenced material came from blood. These receptors all come from a human donor with ulcerative colitis or Crohn's disease, or a healthy co-twin of an affected twin (not recorded which).

The chain joins TRBV3-1 to TRBJ1-2. Germline CDR1 LGHDT, CDR2 YNNKEL (reference sequence). The CDR3 has 14 amino acids. The CDR3 is CASSPFGVRDGYTF.

The chain links TRBV20-1 to TRBJ1-6; without DNA, the TCRdb call of TRBD1 cannot be checked. CDR3 length: 15 amino acids. Germline V CDR1 and CDR2: DFQATT, SNEGSKA (reference sequence). This CDR3 reads CSARIPGQGGSPLHF.

The V gene is TRBV11-1, the J gene TRBJ2-2. The CDR3 is 13 residues long. Germline V gene sequence: CDR1 SGHAT, CDR2 FQDESV (reference sequence). CDR3 protein: CASSFTDTGELFF.

The chain links TRBV4-2 to TRBJ2-1; no DNA is available, so the TRBD1 call from TCRdb remains unchecked. The germline gives CDR1 LGHNA, CDR2 YNFKEQ. CDR3 length: 17 residues. CDR3 loop: CASSQDRTGITYNEQFF.

The genes are TRBV7-9 and TRBJ2-1; TCRdb outputs TRBD2, but without DNA this stays unchecked. In germline, CDR1 is SEHNR, CDR2 FQNEAQ (reference sequence). The CDR3 is 15 amino acids. The CDR3 sequence is CASSVLGGAYNEQFF. Variable domain in full (rest from reference TRBV7-9 and TRBJ2-1): DTGVSQNPRHKITKRGQNVTFRCDPISEHNRLYWYRQTLGQGPEFLTYFQNEAQLEKSRLLSDRFSAERPKGSFSTLEIQRTEQGDSAMYLCASSVLGGAYNEQFFGPGTRLTVL.

This chain links TRBV5-1 with TRBJ2-5; no DNA is available, so the TRBD2 call from TCRdb remains unchecked. This CDR3 is built from 17 residues. Germline-derived CDR1 and CDR2 are SGHRS and YFSETQ. CDR3 region: CASSLALAGGTRETQYF.

The chain is built from TRBV19 and TRBJ2-3; TCRdb's D call of TRBD2 is untestable without DNA. The CDR3 contains 18 residues. Germline CDR1 reads LNHDA; CDR2 reads SQIVND (reference sequence). The CDR3 spells CASTRGTSGPSSTDTQYF.

This chain joins TRBV5-1 and TRBJ1-1; TCRdb indicates TRBD1, and absent DNA this call remains unverified. Germline V CDR1 and CDR2: SGHRS, YFSETQ. This CDR3 comprises 16 residues. CDR3 sequence: CASSLVPGTGNTEAFF.